This T cell receptor (beta chain) comes out of a study of blood T cell repertoires in COVID-19. Assay used: immunoSEQ multiplex PCR; TCRdb lists only in-frame clones, some missing. The profile covers about 360,000 clones, with approximately 86% appearing a single time and around 7.5% taken by the ten largest. V was clipped by 7 bases and J by 5 bases, with 20 bases between them. Germline V gene lookup returns CDR1 SGHTA and CDR2 FQGNSA. The CDR3 covers 15 residues. Specimen: peripheral blood. The chain is built from TRBV7-2 and TRBJ2-5; D call uncertain. This receptor was obtained from a woman between 55 and 75 years old with COVID-19, enrolled during active disease. CDR3 in amino acids: CASTLGPRREETQYF. For the CDR3, the DNA is TGTGCCAGCACCCTAGGCCCCCGTCGTGAGGAGACCCAGTACTTC.